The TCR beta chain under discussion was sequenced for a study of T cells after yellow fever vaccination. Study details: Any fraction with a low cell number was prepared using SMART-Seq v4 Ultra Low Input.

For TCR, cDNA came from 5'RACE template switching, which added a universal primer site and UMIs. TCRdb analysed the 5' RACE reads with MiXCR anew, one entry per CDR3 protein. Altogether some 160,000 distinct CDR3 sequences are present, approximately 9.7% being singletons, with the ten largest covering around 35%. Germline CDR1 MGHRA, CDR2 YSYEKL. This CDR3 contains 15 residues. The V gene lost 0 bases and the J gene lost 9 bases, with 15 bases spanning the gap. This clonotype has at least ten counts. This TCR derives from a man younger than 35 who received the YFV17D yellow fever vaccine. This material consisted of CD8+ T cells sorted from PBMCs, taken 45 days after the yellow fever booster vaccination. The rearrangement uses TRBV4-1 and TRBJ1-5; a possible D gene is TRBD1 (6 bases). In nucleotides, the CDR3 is TGCGCCAGCAGCCAAGAGGACAGCGGGGCTCCGCCCCAGCATTTT. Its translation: CASSQEDSGAPPQHF.